This T cell receptor beta chain was obtained from a study of T cells in Graves' hyperthyroidism and ophthalmopathy. Whole-study context: Peripheral blood sampling occurred at initial diagnosis, before any treatment.

Amplification of TCR beta CDR3 regions used RNA as the template. The HTBI set primed first-round TCR CDR3 RT-PCR. Using its own MiXCR run on the multiplex PCR reads, TCRdb lists one record per CDR3 protein. The sample includes about 380,000 distinct CDR3 sequences, 13% of them seen just once. Newly diagnosed hyperthyroidism patients aged 18 to 65 years had disease lasting under 2 months. Thyroid ultrasound and orbital computed tomography, with clinical symptoms and serum thyroxine and TRAb, informed diagnoses. As concerns this clonotype: Its antigen remains unknown.

Germline V gene sequence: CDR1 DFQATT, CDR2 SNEGSKA (reference sequence). The V end was cut by 5 bases, the J end by 6 bases, with 14 bases between. There are 13 residues in the CDR3. General observations from the study: The model identified upcoming ophthalmopathy a median 6.5 months ahead of onset.

This TCR came from a man between 25 and 39 years old with Graves' hyperthyroidism that later progressed to Graves' ophthalmopathy. V and J are TRBV20-1 and TRBJ2-1, with D possibly matching TRBD2 (6 bases). The material sequenced was blood. The CDR3 region has the DNA TGCAGTGCTCCCCGCCGTAGCGGCAATGAGCAGTTCTTC. This sequence encodes CSAPRRSGNEQFF.